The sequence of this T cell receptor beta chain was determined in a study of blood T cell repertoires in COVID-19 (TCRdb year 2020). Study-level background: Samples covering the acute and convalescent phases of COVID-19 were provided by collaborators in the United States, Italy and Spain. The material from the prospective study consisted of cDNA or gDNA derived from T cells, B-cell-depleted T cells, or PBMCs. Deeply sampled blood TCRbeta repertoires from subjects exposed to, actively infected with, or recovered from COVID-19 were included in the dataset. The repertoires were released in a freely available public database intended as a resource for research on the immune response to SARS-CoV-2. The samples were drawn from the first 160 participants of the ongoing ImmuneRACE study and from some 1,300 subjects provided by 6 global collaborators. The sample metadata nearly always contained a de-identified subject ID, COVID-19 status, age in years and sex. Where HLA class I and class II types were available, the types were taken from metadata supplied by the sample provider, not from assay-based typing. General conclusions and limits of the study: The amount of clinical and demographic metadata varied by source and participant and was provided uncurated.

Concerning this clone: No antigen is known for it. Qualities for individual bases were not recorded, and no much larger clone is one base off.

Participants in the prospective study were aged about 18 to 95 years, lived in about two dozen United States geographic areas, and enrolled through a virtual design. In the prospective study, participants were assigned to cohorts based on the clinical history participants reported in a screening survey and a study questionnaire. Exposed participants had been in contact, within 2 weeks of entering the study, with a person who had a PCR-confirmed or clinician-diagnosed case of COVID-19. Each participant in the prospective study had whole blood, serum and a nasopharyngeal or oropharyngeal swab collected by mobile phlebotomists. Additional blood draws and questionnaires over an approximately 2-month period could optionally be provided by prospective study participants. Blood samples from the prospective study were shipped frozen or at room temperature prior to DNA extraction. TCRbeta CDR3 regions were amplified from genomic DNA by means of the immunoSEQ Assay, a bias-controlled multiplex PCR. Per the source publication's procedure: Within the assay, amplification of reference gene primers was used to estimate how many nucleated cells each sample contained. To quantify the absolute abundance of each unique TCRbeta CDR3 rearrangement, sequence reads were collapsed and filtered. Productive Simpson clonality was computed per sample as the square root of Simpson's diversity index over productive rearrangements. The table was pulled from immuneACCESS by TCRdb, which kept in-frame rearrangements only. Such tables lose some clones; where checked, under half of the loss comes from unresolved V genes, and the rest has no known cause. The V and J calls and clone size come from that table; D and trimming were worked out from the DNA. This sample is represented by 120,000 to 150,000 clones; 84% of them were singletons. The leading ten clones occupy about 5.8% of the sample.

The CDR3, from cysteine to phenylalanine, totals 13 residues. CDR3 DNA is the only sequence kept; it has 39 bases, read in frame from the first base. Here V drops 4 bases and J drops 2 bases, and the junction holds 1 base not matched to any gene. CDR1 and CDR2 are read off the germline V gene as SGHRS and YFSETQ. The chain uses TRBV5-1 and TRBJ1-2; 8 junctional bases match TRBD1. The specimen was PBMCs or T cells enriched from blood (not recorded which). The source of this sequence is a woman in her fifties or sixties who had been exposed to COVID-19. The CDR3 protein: CASSRDRNYGYTF. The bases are TGCGCCAGCAGCCGGGACAGGAACTATGGCTACACCTTC. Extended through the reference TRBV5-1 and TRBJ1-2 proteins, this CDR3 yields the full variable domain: KAGVTQTPRYLIKTRGQQVTLSCSPISGHRSVSWYQQTPGQGLQFLFEYFSETQRNKGNFPGRFSGRQFSNSRSEMNVSTLELGDSALYLCASSRDRNYGYTFGSGTRLTVV.